Listed below are T cell receptor beta chains from one sample, sequenced in a study of technical replicates of blood from a few donors. The data were produced by immunoSEQ multiplex PCR, yet TCRdb's version contains in-frame clones alone and is incomplete. The repertoire consists of around 56,000 clones, with 90% to 95% occurring once and the leading ten covering around 3%. The sequencing input was PBMCs. These receptors were taken from a human donor in good health. Some clones in this sample may be carry-over from other donors' samples. CDR3s include the opening cysteine and the closing phenylalanine or tryptophan. D genes are given only for firm matches. Expanded clones get a size class; other rows say once, few or many, or leave the size out.

clone_size	v_call	j_call	d_call	cdr3_aa	cdr3_nt
NA	TRBV5-5	TRBJ1-5	NA	CASSTYRSNQPQHF	TGTGCCAGCAGCACCTACCGTAGCAATCAGCCCCAGCATTTT
NA	TRBV5-4	TRBJ2-2	NA	CASSVTRTGELFF	TGTGCCAGCAGCGTGACTCGCACCGGGGAGCTGTTTTTT
NA	TRBV9	TRBJ1-1	TRBD1	CASSVLGTGATEAFF	TGTGCCAGCAGCGTCCTCGGGACAGGGGCCACTGAAGCTTTCTTT
NA	TRBV10-3	TRBJ1-2	NA	CAIGPTLYGYTF	TGTGCCATCGGTCCGACACTCTATGGCTACACCTTC
NA	TRBV7-8	TRBJ2-5	NA	CASSNGPGGNGETQYF	TGTGCCAGCAGCAACGGACCGGGGGGCAATGGGGAGACCCAGTACTTC
NA	TRBV7-6	TRBJ2-3	TRBD2	CASSLGLAESTDTQYF	TGTGCCAGCAGCTTAGGACTAGCGGAAAGCACAGATACGCAGTATTTT
once	TRBV15	TRBJ2-3	NA	CATSRDFPGSDTQYF	TGTGCCACCAGCAGAGATTTCCCGGGATCAGATACGCAGTATTTT
NA	TRBV5-6	TRBJ2-1	TRBD2	CASSLLAGGSDEQFF	TGTGCCAGCAGCTTGCTAGCGGGGGGCAGCGATGAGCAGTTCTTC
NA	TRBV30	TRBJ2-5	NA	CAWSFAGVETQYF	TGTGCCTGGAGTTTTGCGGGTGTAGAGACCCAGTACTTC
NA	TRBV20-1	TRBJ2-7	NA	CSARDREQYF	TGCAGTGCTAGAGATCGCGAGCAGTACTTC
once	TRBV25-1	TRBJ2-7	NA	CASRGGTGAYEQYF	TGTGCCAGCCGGGGAGGGACAGGAGCCTACGAGCAGTACTTC